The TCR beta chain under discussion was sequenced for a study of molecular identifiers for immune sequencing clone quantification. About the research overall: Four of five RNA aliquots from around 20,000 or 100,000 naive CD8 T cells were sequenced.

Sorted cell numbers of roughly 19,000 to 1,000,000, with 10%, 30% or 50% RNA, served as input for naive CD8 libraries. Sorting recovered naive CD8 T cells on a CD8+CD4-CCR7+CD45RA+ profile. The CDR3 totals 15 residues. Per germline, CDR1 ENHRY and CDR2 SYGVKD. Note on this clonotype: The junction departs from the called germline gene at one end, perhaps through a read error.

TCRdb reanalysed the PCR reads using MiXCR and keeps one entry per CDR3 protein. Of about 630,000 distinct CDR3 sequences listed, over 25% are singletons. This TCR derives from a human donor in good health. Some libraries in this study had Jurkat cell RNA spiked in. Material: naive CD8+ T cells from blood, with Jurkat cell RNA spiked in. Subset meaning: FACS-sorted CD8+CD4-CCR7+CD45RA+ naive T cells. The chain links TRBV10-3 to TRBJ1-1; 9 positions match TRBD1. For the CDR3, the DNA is TGTGTCATCAGTGTAACAGGGGGCGCTGGGGCTGAAGCTTTCTTT. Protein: CVISVTGGAGAEAFF.